Each of the 2 T cell receptor beta chains below was sequenced from the same sample in a study of T cell clonality in common variable immunodeficiency. Sequencing used immunoSEQ multiplex PCR; TCRdb keeps in-frame clones, though not all of them. The profile covers 45,000 to 55,000 clones, none occurring a single time. The sample was peripheral blood mononuclear cells. These TCRs come from a person aged 18-70 years in good health.

This clone was found a few times. Read coverage stops 3 residues before the CDR3 terminus; the germline J gene supplies the remainder. The chain employs TRBV11-1 and TRBJ2-3; no definite D call. The V end lost 5 bases, the J end lost 6 bases, and 18 bases lay between the germline ends. The CDR3 spans 15 residues. Germline CDR1 SGHAT, CDR2 FQDESV (reference sequence). The CDR3 reads CASSDALISQDTQYF. The part of the CDR3 DNA that was read is TGTGCCAGCAGCGACGCACTGATCTCACAGGATACG.

This clone showed up many times. The CDR3 extends 3 residues past the end of the read, so its final part is completed from the germline J gene. The rearrangement links TRBV18 to TRBJ1-5, with a possible D match to TRBD1 (5 bases). Trimming pared 5 bases from V and 1 base from J, leaving 18 bases between. Germline-derived CDR1 and CDR2 are KGHSH and LQKENI. The CDR3 is 17 amino acids. CDR3 in amino acids: CASSDQAAGGSNQPQHF. The CDR3 DNA, read in part, is TGTGCCAGCTCAGACCAAGCAGCGGGGGGAAGCAATCAGCCC.